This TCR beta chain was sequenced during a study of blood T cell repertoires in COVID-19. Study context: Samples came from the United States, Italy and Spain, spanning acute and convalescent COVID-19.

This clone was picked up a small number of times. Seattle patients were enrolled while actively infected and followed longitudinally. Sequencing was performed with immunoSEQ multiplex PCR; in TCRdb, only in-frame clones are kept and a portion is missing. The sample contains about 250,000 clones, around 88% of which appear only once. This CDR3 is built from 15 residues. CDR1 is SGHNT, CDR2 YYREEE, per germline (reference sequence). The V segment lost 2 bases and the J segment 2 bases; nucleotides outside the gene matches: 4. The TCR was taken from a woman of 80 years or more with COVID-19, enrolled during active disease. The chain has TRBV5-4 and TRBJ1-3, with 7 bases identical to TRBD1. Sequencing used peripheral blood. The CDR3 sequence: CASSLDTGAGNTIYF. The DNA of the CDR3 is TGTGCCAGCAGCTTAGACACAGGGGCTGGAAACACCATATATTTT.